Below are 27 T cell receptor beta chains sequenced from a single sample in a study of T cells and Merkel cell carcinoma outcomes. Generated by immunoSEQ multiplex PCR, the TCRdb table keeps only in-frame clones and is missing some. The sample shows thousands of clones, roughly 92% of them seen only once. Sequences were obtained from tumor tissue from Merkel cell carcinoma. The receptors were gathered from a human donor with Merkel cell carcinoma.

V usage is TRBV18 and J usage is TRBJ1-1; no clear D. This CDR3 spans 14 amino acids. V lost 4 bases and J lost 1, with 10 bases in between. Germline values: CDR1 KGHSH, CDR2 LQKENI. The CDR3 nucleotides read TGTGCCAGCTCACAAACCAGTGGGAACACTGAAGCTTTCTTT. This sequence encodes CASSQTSGNTEAFF.

The chain uses TRBV5-1 and TRBJ1-1, with 7 bases identical to TRBD1. CDR1 is SGHRS, CDR2 YFSETQ, per germline. Losses at the gene ends were 0 bases for V and 2 bases for J; bases not matched to a gene: 4. This CDR3 has 15 residues. CDR3 coding DNA: TGCGCCAGCAGCTTGGGGGCAGGGGGAAACACTGAAGCTTTCTTT. This encodes CASSLGAGGNTEAFF.

The chain combines TRBV29-1 with TRBJ2-2, with 11 bases lining up with TRBD2. The CDR3 loop spans 14 amino acids. The germline gives CDR1 SQVTM, CDR2 ANQGSEA. V trimming: 6 bases; J trimming: 5 bases; junction bases outside the gene matches: 5. DNA for the CDR3: TGCAGCGTCCGACTAGCGGGAAAGACCGGGGAGCTGTTTTTT. This encodes CSVRLAGKTGELFF.

This clone was picked up a small number of times. This chain joins TRBV6-6 and TRBJ1-5; D gene unclear. This CDR3 is built from 12 residues. The germline V and J ends were trimmed by 8 bases and 3 bases, with 8 bases remaining between them. Germline CDR1 reads MNHNY; CDR2 reads SVGAGI (reference sequence). The CDR3: CASGPNNQPQHF. The CDR3 DNA sequence: TGTGCCAGCGGCCCAAACAATCAGCCCCAGCATTTT.

J is TRBJ1-2 and V is TRBV4-1; 7 positions match TRBD1. Germline trimming cut 0 bases from V and 7 bases from J; bases unmatched to any gene: 8. CDR1 is MGHRA, CDR2 YSYEKL, per germline. This CDR3 has 15 amino acids. The CDR3 region is CASSQDRQGYGGYTF. CDR3 DNA: TGCGCCAGCAGCCAAGATCGACAGGGATACGGTGGCTACACCTTC.

The gene calls are TRBV2 and TRBJ2-1; D might be TRBD2 (5 bases). The CDR3 is made up of 16 amino acids. Germline values: CDR1 SNHLY, CDR2 FYNNEI. Trimming cost V 3 bases and J 10 bases, with 22 bases left between them. CDR3 in amino acids: CASSELARRLAWEQFF. In DNA form, the CDR3 reads TGTGCCAGCAGTGAGTTGGCGAGGCGGTTAGCGTGGGAGCAGTTCTTC.

The chain links TRBV27 to TRBJ1-1; D unclear. V dropped 3 bases and J dropped 0 bases, with 11 bases sitting between them. The germline V gene has CDR1 MNHEY and CDR2 SMNVEV (reference sequence). The CDR3 spans 15 residues. CDR3: CASSFYGRLNTEAFF. CDR3 nucleotides: TGTGCCAGCAGTTTTTACGGACGGCTGAACACTGAAGCTTTCTTT.

This sequence joins TRBV27 and TRBJ2-3; D remains ambiguous. There are 13 residues in the CDR3. V dropped 1 base and J dropped 0 bases, with 2 bases sitting between them. Germline V gives CDR1 MNHEY, CDR2 SMNVEV (reference sequence). CDR3 amino acids: CASSLWSTDTQYF. CDR3 nucleotides: TGTGCCAGCAGTTTATGGAGCACAGATACGCAGTATTTT.

J is TRBJ1-3 and V is TRBV5-1, with a possible D match to TRBD1 (6 bases). Germline CDR1 is SGHRS and CDR2 is YFSETQ. V was trimmed by 0 bases and J by 3 bases, leaving 13 bases between them. The CDR3 sequence is 16 residues long. The CDR3 sequence: CASSLAAQGSGNTIYF. CDR3 nucleotides: TGCGCCAGCAGCTTGGCGGCACAGGGAAGTGGAAACACCATATATTTT.

The rearrangement links TRBV29-1 to TRBJ2-1; D uncertain. Germline loops: CDR1 SQVTM, CDR2 ANQGSEA. This CDR3 is 16 amino acids long. Trimming removed 0 bases from V and 0 bases from J, with 12 bases in between. Written as DNA, the CDR3 is TGCAGCGTTGAAGATCAGACACGTCGCTCCTACAATGAGCAGTTCTTC. Amino acid sequence: CSVEDQTRRSYNEQFF.

J is TRBJ1-5 and V is TRBV6-5; D is perhaps TRBD1 (5 bases). The V end lost 6 bases, the J end lost 6 bases, and 15 bases lay between the germline ends. This CDR3 has 14 residues. CDR1 and CDR2 from the germline V gene are MNHEY and SVGAGI. CDR3 in DNA: TGTGCCAGCAGCGACGGGGGGACTGGTCAGCCCCAGCATTTT. Its protein is CASSDGGTGQPQHF.

Here the CDR3 DNA reads TGCGCCAGCAGCCCCTACCGGGAGACAGATACGCAGTATTTT. Encoded protein: CASSPYRETDTQYF. The V gene is TRBV5-1, the J gene TRBJ2-3; D is perhaps TRBD2 (6 bases). The germline V gene has CDR1 SGHRS and CDR2 YFSETQ. V was cut by 4 bases and J by 3 bases, with 12 bases left in between. This CDR3 comprises 14 residues.

The chain recombines TRBV27 with TRBJ1-1; D unclear. Germline values: CDR1 MNHEY, CDR2 SMNVEV (reference sequence). This CDR3 is built from 14 residues. Deletions cut 2 bases from V and 3 bases from J, with 10 bases between. CDR3 in amino acids: CASSLIPQDTEAFF. CDR3 DNA sequence: TGTGCCAGCAGTTTAATTCCCCAGGACACTGAAGCTTTCTTT.

The V and J genes are TRBV20-1 and TRBJ1-1; no clear D gene. CDR3 length: 10 amino acids. Between the trimmed V and J ends, which lost 6 bases and 8 bases, there was a span of 10 bases. Germline V CDR1 and CDR2: DFQATT, SNEGSKA (reference sequence). The CDR3 loop is CSALGGEAFF. Here the CDR3 DNA reads TGCAGTGCATTGGGAGGAGAAGCTTTCTTT.

This clone has more than one count but fewer than ten. The J gene is TRBJ2-1, the V gene TRBV19, with 8 bases matching TRBD2. The V gene's germline CDR1 is LNHDA and CDR2 SQIVND (reference sequence). V shed 0 bases and J 5 bases; nucleotides not matched to a gene: 6. The CDR3 runs to 16 residues. The CDR3 is CASSIDGAGANNEQFF. CDR3 DNA: TGTGCCAGTAGTATAGATGGAGCGGGAGCCAACAATGAGCAGTTCTTC.

In regard to this clone: Within the sample, other DNA sequences also encode this same CDR3. The genes are TRBV11-2 and TRBJ2-3; no reliable D call. Per germline, CDR1 SGHAT and CDR2 FQNNGV. V dropped 4 bases and J dropped 2 bases, with 1 base sitting between them. The CDR3 sequence is 11 residues long. The CDR3 DNA reads as TGTGCCAGCAGCTACACAGATACGCAGTATTTT. Translated, it gives CASSYTDTQYF.

V is TRBV30 and J is TRBJ1-2; no firm D call. The CDR3 contains 12 residues. The ends were cut back, 3 bases at V and 8 bases at J, with 13 bases in the middle. Germline V CDR1 and CDR2: GTSNPN, SVGIG (reference sequence). DNA for the CDR3: TGTGCCTGGAGGGGTTCGGTAGGGGGCTACACCTTC. Residues: CAWRGSVGGYTF.

V gene TRBV4-1 combines with J gene TRBJ2-3; 11 nucleotides match TRBD2. The germline V gene has CDR1 MGHRA and CDR2 YSYEKL. The CDR3 spans 20 residues. J gave up 0 bases and V 5 bases, and 16 bases lay outside the gene matches. The CDR3, as DNA: TGCGCCAGCAGCTTGATACTAGCGGGAGAAGGGGGGTCTAGCACAGATACGCAGTATTTT. Its protein is CASSLILAGEGGSSTDTQYF.

V gene TRBV20-1 combines with J gene TRBJ1-2; maybe TRBD1 (6 bases). The germline V gene has CDR1 DFQATT and CDR2 SNEGSKA (reference sequence). V dropped 6 bases and J dropped 8 bases, with 13 bases sitting between them. This CDR3 region has 11 residues. The CDR3 region is CSALQGSGYTF. CDR3 in DNA: TGCAGTGCCCTACAGGGATCGGGCTACACCTTC.

This chain links TRBV5-1 with TRBJ2-1; TRBD1 aligns across 9 bases. Per the germline V gene, CDR1 is SGHRS and CDR2 is YFSETQ. This CDR3 spans 15 amino acids. V shed 4 bases and J 2 bases; nucleotides not matched to a gene: 4. The CDR3 here is CASSPGQGTYNEQFF. CDR3 in DNA: TGCGCCAGCAGCCCCGGACAGGGGACCTACAATGAGCAGTTCTTC.

Points on this clone: At one end, the junction sequence differs from germline, possibly due to a read error. V and J are TRBV30 and TRBJ2-5; D perhaps matches TRBD2 (5 bases). CDR3 length: 11 amino acids. Germline V lookup: CDR1 GTSNPN, CDR2 SVGIG (reference sequence). This chain's CDR3 is CAWKREDTQYF. In nucleotides, the CDR3 is TGTGCCTGGAAGAGGGAAGACACCCAGTACTTC.

The rearrangement links TRBV11-3 to TRBJ2-7; 9 nucleotides align to TRBD2. Trimming at V came to 2 bases and at J to 4 bases, leaving 9 bases not matched to a gene. The CDR3 runs to 16 residues. CDR1 and CDR2 from the germline V gene are SGHNT and YENEEA. DNA of the CDR3: TGTGCCAGCAGCTTACGTGGGACTAGCTCCAATTACGAGCAGTACTTC. It encodes CASSLRGTSSNYEQYF.

V and J are TRBV29-1 and TRBJ2-7; no clear D gene. The CDR3 extends over 12 amino acids. The V gene lost 7 bases and the J gene lost 0 bases, with 10 bases spanning the gap. Germline-derived CDR1 and CDR2 are SQVTM and ANQGSEA. In nucleotides, the CDR3 is TGCAGCGCCCGGACCAGCTCCTACGAGCAGTACTTC. This translates into CSARTSSYEQYF.

The chain is built from TRBV30 and TRBJ1-1; D is perhaps TRBD1 (6 bases). The ends were cut back, 1 base at V and 12 bases at J, with 18 bases in the middle. The CDR3 spans 13 residues. CDR1 is GTSNPN, CDR2 SVGIG, per germline (reference sequence). CDR3 protein: CAWSATGQQRTFF. In nucleotides, the CDR3 is TGTGCCTGGAGTGCAACAGGGCAACAAAGGACTTTCTTT. The whole variable domain, filled in from reference TRBV30 and TRBJ1-1, reads SQTIHQWPATLVQPVGSPLSLECTVEGTSNPNLYWYRQAAGRGLQLLFYSVGIGQISSEVPQNLSASRPQDRQFILSSKKLLLSDSGFYLCAWSATGQQRTFFGQGTRLTVV.

In the case of this clone: The junction differs from germline at one of its ends, possibly a read error. This specimen includes other DNA sequences encoding the same CDR3. The chain has TRBV27 and TRBJ1-4; maybe TRBD1 (6 bases). CDR3 length: 15 residues. In germline, CDR1 is MNHEY, CDR2 SMNVEV (reference sequence). The chain's CDR3 is CASRGGTATNEKLFF. The DNA of the CDR3 is TGTGCCAGCAGAGGGGGGACGGCAACTAATGAAAAACTATTTTTT.

The rearrangement joins TRBV30 to TRBJ2-7; D not resolved. V lost 3 bases, J lost 0 bases, and 12 bases lay in between. This CDR3 has 14 residues. Germline V gene lookup returns CDR1 GTSNPN and CDR2 SVGIG (reference sequence). This CDR3 is CAWRSVASSYEQYF. CDR3 in DNA: TGTGCCTGGAGGTCGGTGGCAAGCTCCTACGAGCAGTACTTC.

The chain uses TRBV6-5 and TRBJ2-1; 10 nucleotides match TRBD1. Trimming at V came to 8 bases and at J to 9 bases, leaving 13 bases not matched to a gene. The CDR3 has 15 residues. Germline loops: CDR1 MNHEY, CDR2 SVGAGI. The CDR3 sequence: CASSPEGQGRVEQFF. CDR3 DNA sequence: TGTGCCAGCTCTCCTGAGGGACAGGGGCGTGTTGAGCAGTTCTTC.